The source of this TCR beta chain is a study of OX40 agonist ivuxolimab in advanced cancers. Study results and caveats: There was clonal expansion of CD4+ and CD8+ blood T cells by week 6 at 0.1 to 3.0 mg/kg.

As regards this clone: The antigen is not known.

The CDR3 runs to 16 residues. From germline, CDR1 is ENHRY and CDR2 SYGVKD. J lost 8 bases, V lost 4 bases, and 8 bases had no gene match. Sequencing was performed with immunoSEQ multiplex PCR; in TCRdb, only in-frame clones are kept and a portion is missing. This sample has about 84,000 clones; 80% to 90% occur once, and the top ten carry 0.19%. This TCR was sampled from an adult with an advanced solid tumor such as melanoma, head and neck, liver or kidney cancer. The sequenced sample was CD4+ or CD8+ T cells sorted from blood, obtained in a trial of the OX40 agonist ivuxolimab. V usage is TRBV10-3 and J usage is TRBJ2-1; 13 bases line up with TRBD2. CDR3 sequence reads: CAISGTSGSLLYEQFF. Here the CDR3 DNA reads TGTGCCATCAGTGGGACTAGCGGGAGCCTTCTCTATGAGCAGTTCTTC.